These 17 T cell receptor beta chains originate from one sample sequenced in a study of blood T cell repertoires in COVID-19. Some clones are missing from TCRdb's copy, which holds only in-frame ones; the method was immunoSEQ multiplex PCR. The sample has a few hundred thousand clones, around nine tenths seen once. Sequenced input: peripheral blood. Receptors were obtained from a woman between 18 and 29 years old who had recovered from COVID-19.

V is TRBV10-3 and J is TRBJ1-1; TRBD1 is a possible D gene (6 bases). V lost 0 bases to trimming and J lost 0 bases, with 32 bases between them. The germline CDR1 and CDR2 sequences are ENHRY and SYGVKD. The CDR3 length is 23 residues. This CDR3 reads CAISESSWWGGYLLGGMNTEAFF. As DNA, the CDR3 is TGTGCCATCAGTGAGTCATCCTGGTGGGGGGGCTATCTCCTGGGTGGGATGAACACTGAAGCTTTCTTT.

The chain carries TRBV9 and TRBJ1-2; possibly TRBD1 for D (6 bases). This CDR3 contains 15 residues. V was shortened by 4 bases and J by 4 bases, with 17 bases between the two germline ends. The germline V gene has CDR1 SGDLS and CDR2 YYNGEE. The CDR3 DNA reads as TGTGCCAGCAGCCTCAACAGGGTCAGAAGCTATGGCTACACCTTC. This encodes CASSLNRVRSYGYTF.

The V gene is TRBV7-6, the J gene TRBJ1-2; 9 bases map to TRBD1. The CDR3 spans 16 residues. The V segment lost 5 bases and the J segment 5 bases; nucleotides outside the gene matches: 12. Germline V CDR1 and CDR2: SGHVS, FNYEAQ. As DNA, the CDR3 is TGTGCCAGCAGCCCCCGACTAGACAGGGGGAGGTATGGCTACACCTTC. Its protein is CASSPRLDRGRYGYTF.

The genes are TRBV6-1 and TRBJ1-1; 10 bases agree with TRBD1. The ends lost 3 bases at V and 3 bases at J; junction bases unmatched: 4. Germline V gene lookup returns CDR1 MNHNS and CDR2 SASEGT. The CDR3 is 15 amino acids. CDR3 sequence (DNA): TGTGCCAGCAGTGACCGGGACAGGGGCCACACTGAAGCTTTCTTT. This encodes CASSDRDRGHTEAFF.

The rearrangement links TRBV19 to TRBJ1-2; D unresolved. Between the trimmed V and J ends, which lost 1 base and 2 bases, there was a span of 5 bases. Germline V gene sequence: CDR1 LNHDA, CDR2 SQIVND (reference sequence). CDR3 length: 13 residues. This chain's CDR3 is CASSIGENYGYTF. The CDR3 nucleotides read TGTGCCAGTAGTATAGGGGAGAACTATGGCTACACCTTC.

The CDR3 DNA reads as TGTGCCATCAAGGGACAGGGTAGCAATCAGCCCCAGCATTTT. This sequence encodes CAIKGQGSNQPQHF. This chain links TRBV10-3 with TRBJ1-5; TRBD1 matches at 9 bases. This CDR3 spans 14 amino acids. Per the germline V gene, CDR1 is ENHRY and CDR2 is SYGVKD. V dropped 7 bases and J dropped 0; count of bases not matched to a gene: 1.

The chain employs TRBV19 and TRBJ1-6, with D perhaps TRBD1 (6 bases). This CDR3 has 16 amino acids. The V gene lost 1 base and the J gene lost 7 bases, with 14 bases spanning the gap. The germline gives CDR1 LNHDA, CDR2 SQIVND (reference sequence). The CDR3 DNA sequence: TGTGCCAGTAGTATAGCTACAGGGTCTCGCAATTCACCCCTCCACTTT. Translation gives CASSIATGSRNSPLHF.

The chain has TRBV15 and TRBJ1-4; D might be TRBD1 (5 bases). The CDR3 is 14 residues long. Germline V lookup: CDR1 LNHNV, CDR2 YYDKDF (reference sequence). Trimming shortened V by 5 bases and J by 10 bases, and 17 bases separated the two germline ends. CDR3 nucleotide sequence: TGTGCCACCAGCGCCCGACCTGTCGGGGGAAAACTGTTTTTT. This sequence encodes CATSARPVGGKLFF.

V usage is TRBV30 and J usage is TRBJ2-5; 7 nucleotides agree with TRBD2. V was pared by 1 base and J by 7 bases, with 6 bases of the junction left unmatched. This CDR3 contains 13 residues. Germline loops: CDR1 GTSNPN, CDR2 SVGIG (reference sequence). The CDR3 DNA reads TGTGCCTGGAGTGGACTAGCCTTTTTGACCCAGTACTTC. Its translation: CAWSGLAFLTQYF.

This clone was seen once. The chain employs TRBV10-1 and TRBJ1-2, with D uncertain. The germline CDR1 and CDR2 sequences are WNHNN and SYGVQD (reference sequence). V was pared by 3 bases and J by 7 bases, with 6 bases between. The CDR3 length is 11 residues. For the CDR3, the DNA is TGCGCCAGCAGTGACGGTGTTGGCTACACCTTC. This encodes CASSDGVGYTF.

This clone was counted a few times. The chain carries TRBV6-5 and TRBJ2-7; the D is unclear. The CDR3 runs to 13 residues. CDR1 and CDR2 from the germline V gene are MNHEY and SVGAGI. Trimming took 7 bases from V and 7 from J, leaving 17 bases between them. In DNA, the CDR3 is TGTGCCAGCACCTTGAACTTGGTGTGGGAGCAGTACTTC. The encoded protein is CASTLNLVWEQYF.

The chain uses TRBV13 and TRBJ2-6; D ambiguous. This CDR3 is 15 amino acids long. CDR1 and CDR2 (germline): PRHDT, FYEKMQ (reference sequence). V gave up 2 bases and J gave up 2 bases, with 7 bases separating them. The CDR3 loop reads CASSLRSTGANVLTF. CDR3 sequence (DNA): TGTGCCAGCAGCTTAAGGAGTACTGGGGCCAACGTCCTGACTTTC.

V usage is TRBV4-1 and J usage is TRBJ1-1, with 9 bases lining up with TRBD1. The CDR3 spans 15 residues. CDR1 MGHRA and CDR2 YSYEKL come from the germline V gene. The trim removed 2 bases at V and 5 bases at J, leaving 6 bases unmatched. Written as DNA, the CDR3 is TGCGCCAGCAGCCAATTGGGACAGGGAAGAACTGAAGCTTTCTTT. Its protein is CASSQLGQGRTEAFF.

V and J are TRBV30 and TRBJ2-1; unclear D gene. In germline, CDR1 is GTSNPN, CDR2 SVGIG (reference sequence). The CDR3 extends over 14 amino acids. Trimming took off 3 bases at V and 14 bases at J, with 23 bases between the two ends. The CDR3 nucleotides read TGTGCCTGGAGGTCGGAGACGAGGCCTAACAAGGAGTTCTTC. Protein sequence: CAWRSETRPNKEFF.

The rearrangement uses TRBV5-1 and TRBJ2-1; possibly TRBD2 for D (5 bases). Between the trimmed V and J ends, which lost 4 bases and 5 bases, there was a span of 19 bases. Germline-derived CDR1 and CDR2 are SGHRS and YFSETQ. This CDR3 has 16 amino acids. DNA for the CDR3: TGCGCCAGCAGCCAAACCGGGCCTGTGAGGGACAATGAGCAGTTCTTC. Encoded protein: CASSQTGPVRDNEQFF.

This clone has just one count. The chain carries TRBV4-1 and TRBJ1-1, with D tentatively TRBD1 (5 bases). The V gene lost 1 base and the J gene lost 4 bases, with 7 bases spanning the gap. CDR3 length: 13 amino acids. In germline, CDR1 is MGHRA, CDR2 YSYEKL. The CDR3 protein is CASSQGGVTEAFF. The CDR3 nucleotides read TGCGCCAGCAGCCAAGGGGGGGTCACTGAAGCTTTCTTT.

The chain has TRBV5-1 and TRBJ2-5; TRBD1 is a possible D gene (6 bases). The CDR3 has 15 amino acids. The germline gives CDR1 SGHRS, CDR2 YFSETQ. The V and J ends lost 0 bases and 1 base respectively, with 10 bases between them. The CDR3 DNA reads TGCGCCAGCAGCTTGGGGGACACGGCCCAAGAGACCCAGTACTTC. It yields the protein CASSLGDTAQETQYF.